This entry lists 12 T cell receptor beta chains sequenced from one sample in a study of blood T cell repertoires in COVID-19. Here immunoSEQ multiplex PCR was the method, and the copy in TCRdb shows in-frame clones only, minus some. This sample has about 87,000 clones, with over 75% found just once. Material: peripheral blood. The origin of the receptors is an elderly man with acute or convalescent COVID-19.

J is TRBJ2-1 and V is TRBV18, with D hard to call. The V end was cut by 1 base, the J end by 8 bases, with 9 bases between. The CDR3 contains 13 residues. Germline-derived CDR1 and CDR2 are KGHSH and LQKENI. CDR3 sequence reads: CASSPLQSHEQFF. In nucleotides, the CDR3 is TGTGCCAGCTCACCACTCCAGTCCCATGAGCAGTTCTTC.

The CDR3 spells CASSRDSGRNEQFF. The DNA for the CDR3 is TGTGCCAGCAGTAGGGATAGCGGGAGAAATGAGCAGTTCTTC. This chain links TRBV5-5 with TRBJ2-1, with TRBD2 matching 9 bases. V gave up 5 bases and J gave up 7 bases; unmatched junction bases: 7. The germline V gene encodes CDR1 SGHKS and CDR2 YYEKEE (reference sequence). This CDR3 region has 14 residues.

The genes are TRBV12-3 or TRBV12-4 and TRBJ2-1; no firm D call. Trimming cost V 3 bases and J 6 bases, with 9 bases left between them. The CDR3 is 13 residues long. The chain's CDR3 is CASSLRLVNEQFF. DNA for the CDR3: TGTGCCAGCAGTTTGAGGCTAGTCAATGAGCAGTTCTTC.

The chain recombines TRBV30 with TRBJ2-1; 8 bases line up with TRBD2. The germline gives CDR1 GTSNPN, CDR2 SVGIG (reference sequence). The trim removed 5 bases at V and 8 bases at J, leaving 11 bases unmatched. The CDR3 length is 14 residues. For the CDR3, the DNA is TGTGCCTGGGACAGAGGGACTAGTGGCGATGAGCAGTTCTTC. Amino acids: CAWDRGTSGDEQFF. The entire variable domain, with the rest obtained from reference TRBV30 and TRBJ2-1, is as follows: SQTIHQWPATLVQPVGSPLSLECTVEGTSNPNLYWYRQAAGRGLQLLFYSVGIGQISSEVPQNLSASRPQDRQFILSSKKLLLSDSGFYLCAWDRGTSGDEQFFGPGTRLTVL.

CDR3 amino acids: CASSSREANEQFF. The CDR3, as DNA: TGTGCCAGCAGCAGCAGGGAGGCCAATGAGCAGTTCTTC. The rearrangement uses TRBV12-3 or TRBV12-4 and TRBJ2-1, with a tentative D call TRBD2 (6 bases). The CDR3 extends over 13 amino acids. V lost 6 bases, J lost 6 bases, and 12 bases lay in between.

The chain has TRBV7-3 and TRBJ2-3; D is perhaps TRBD1 (5 bases). The CDR3 runs 16 residues. Germline V CDR1 and CDR2: SGHTA, FQGTGA. Trimming shortened V by 6 bases and J by 0 bases, and 16 bases separated the two germline ends. The CDR3 reads CASSLKGRFSTDTQYF. CDR3 coding DNA: TGTGCCAGCAGTTTGAAGGGGCGGTTTAGCACAGATACGCAGTATTTT.

DNA of the CDR3: TGTGCCTGGAGGATGACAGGCGGCTATGGCTACACCTTC. It specifies CAWRMTGGYGYTF. The chain employs TRBV30 and TRBJ1-2; the D gene is possibly TRBD1 (6 bases). V gave up 3 bases and J gave up 4 bases, with 12 bases separating them. The CDR3 is made up of 13 amino acids. CDR1 is GTSNPN, CDR2 SVGIG, per germline (reference sequence). The entire variable domain, with the rest obtained from reference TRBV30 and TRBJ1-2, is as follows: SQTIHQWPATLVQPVGSPLSLECTVEGTSNPNLYWYRQAAGRGLQLLFYSVGIGQISSEVPQNLSASRPQDRQFILSSKKLLLSDSGFYLCAWRMTGGYGYTFGSGTRLTVV.

The chain couples TRBV6-5 to TRBJ1-1, with TRBD1 identical over 7 bases. The CDR3 is 16 residues long. V lost 4 bases to trimming and J lost 0 bases; unmatched junction nucleotides: 8. In germline, CDR1 is MNHEY, CDR2 SVGAGI. The DNA for the CDR3 is TGTGCCAGCAGTTCGGACAGGCACAGAATGAACACTGAAGCTTTCTTT. Amino acids: CASSSDRHRMNTEAFF.

The V gene is TRBV6-8, the J gene TRBJ1-2; tentative D call: TRBD1 (5 bases). The CDR3 totals 13 residues. The V end lost 9 bases, the J end lost 5 bases, and 16 bases lay between the germline ends. Per germline, CDR1 MNHGY and CDR2 SAAAGT. CDR3 sequence: CARGGWHRYGYTF. CDR3 sequence (DNA): TGTGCCAGGGGGGGGTGGCATAGGTATGGCTACACCTTC.

This chain uses TRBV10-1 with TRBJ2-3; maybe TRBD1 (5 bases). V gave up 5 bases and J gave up 2 bases, with 17 bases separating them. The CDR3 extends over 16 amino acids. Germline CDR1 reads WNHNN; CDR2 reads SYGVQD (reference sequence). CDR3 loop: CASSFRQGFNTDTQYF. The CDR3 nucleotides read TGCGCCAGCAGTTTCCGCCAGGGATTCAACACAGATACGCAGTATTTT.

The rearrangement joins TRBV2 to TRBJ2-2; no clear D. V was trimmed by 5 bases and J by 1 base, leaving 5 bases between them. Per germline, CDR1 SNHLY and CDR2 FYNNEI. The CDR3 is 13 amino acids. Here the CDR3 reads CASSIQNTGELFF. CDR3 coding DNA: TGTGCCAGCAGTATTCAGAACACCGGGGAGCTGTTTTTT. Full variable domain (rest looked up from reference TRBV2 and TRBJ2-2): EPEVTQTPSHQVTQMGQEVILRCVPISNHLYFYWYRQILGQKVEFLVSFYNNEISEKSEIFDDQFSVERPDGSNFTLKIRSTKLEDSAMYFCASSIQNTGELFFGEGSRLTVL.

This chain links TRBV6-5 with TRBJ2-7; possibly TRBD2 for D (6 bases). V lost 6 bases and J lost 4, with 13 bases in between. The length of the CDR3 is 13 residues. The V gene's germline CDR1 is MNHEY and CDR2 SVGAGI. The CDR3: CASRGGGAYEQYF. As DNA, the CDR3 is TGTGCCAGCAGGGGAGGTGGGGCGTACGAGCAGTACTTC.